Listed below are T cell receptor beta chains from one sample, sequenced in a study of shared clonotypes between healthy human individuals. Method: immunoSEQ multiplex PCR; TCRdb's copy keeps in-frame clones and lacks some. The table lists 2,500,000 or so clones, around 93% of them singletons. Sequencing was carried out using naive CD4+ T cells from PBMCs. Receptors were obtained from a man aged 18 to 29 in good health. Some clones in this sample may be carry-over from other donors' samples. Each CDR3 is given with its conserved first and last residue. The D gene is left open where the match is weak. Size values are once, few and many counts, or a class for expanded clones, and some rows have none.

d_call j_call v_call clone_size cdr3_aa cdr3_nt
TRBD2 TRBJ2-1 TRBV27 - CASRGTGLAAVNEQFF TGTGCCAGCAGGGGGACGGGACTAGCGGCCGTCAATGAGCAGTTCTTC
- TRBJ2-1 TRBV27 - CASSFLYNEQFF TGTGCCAGCAGTTTCCTCTACAATGAGCAGTTCTTC
- TRBJ2-3 TRBV5-1 - CASSLGQRADTQYF TGCGCCAGCAGCTTGGGGCAGCGAGCAGATACGCAGTATTTT
TRBD1 TRBJ1-1 TRBV28 - CATTTGRTREAFF TGTGCCACCACGACAGGGCGGACCCGTGAAGCTTTCTTT
- TRBJ2-3 TRBV27 - CASSFTTSTTDTQYF TGTGCCAGCAGTTTTACAACTAGTACCACAGATACGCAGTATTTT
TRBD2 TRBJ2-7 TRBV28 - CASTQGLAGGAYEQYF TGTGCCAGCACCCAGGGACTAGCGGGAGGAGCCTACGAGCAGTACTTC
- TRBJ1-5 TRBV15 - CATSRLDSTYQPQHF TGTGCCACCAGCAGATTAGACAGTACTTATCAGCCCCAGCATTTT
- TRBJ2-1 TRBV7-3 once CASSSSGGNEQFF TGTGCCAGCAGCTCAAGTGGCGGGAATGAGCAGTTCTTC
- TRBJ2-2 TRBV19 - CASSVAAGELFF TGTGCCAGTAGTGTAGCTGCAGGGGAGCTGTTTTTT
- TRBJ1-1 TRBV4-1 once CASSQGGSLSEAFF TGCGCCAGCAGCCAAGGGGGGAGTCTCTCTGAAGCTTTCTTT
TRBD1 TRBJ2-7 TRBV18 - CASSRTGQYEQYF TGTGCCAGCTCTCGGACAGGTCAGTACGAGCAGTACTTC
TRBD2 TRBJ2-1 TRBV10-1 - CASSDTGTSGIGQFF TGCGCCAGCAGCGATACCGGGACTAGCGGCATCGGGCAGTTCTTC
- TRBJ2-3 TRBV4-1 - CATQPMGAGGDTQYF TGCGCCACCCAGCCAATGGGGGCCGGTGGAGATACGCAGTATTTT
- TRBJ2-7 TRBV6-5 - CASSYERSYEQYF TGTGCCAGCAGTTATGAGAGGTCCTACGAGCAGTACTTC
TRBD1 TRBJ2-2 TRBV10-1 - CASSEQGTTGELFF TGCGCCAGCAGTGAACAGGGGACCACCGGGGAGCTGTTTTTT
TRBD2 TRBJ2-1 TRBV10-3 - CAISPLGAGVGEQFF TGTGCCATCAGTCCTCTCGGAGCGGGAGTAGGCGAGCAGTTCTTC
TRBD2 TRBJ2-1 TRBV7-9 - CASSLTQGGTSGRSEQFF TGTGCCAGCAGCTTGACACAGGGGGGGACTAGCGGGAGATCTGAGCAGTTCTTC
- TRBJ1-1 TRBV5-1 few CASSLDGRNTEAFF TGCGCCAGCAGCTTGGACGGGCGGAACACTGAAGCTTTCTTT
- TRBJ1-1 TRBV6-5 - CASSYSLRTEAFF TGTGCCAGCAGTTACTCCCTTCGGACTGAAGCTTTCTTT
- TRBJ2-2 TRBV5-6 few CASSFDRIAGELFF TGTGCCAGCAGCTTCGACAGGATCGCCGGGGAGCTGTTTTTT
TRBD1 TRBJ1-5 TRBV28 - CASSLGDRNQPQHF TGTGCCAGCAGCCTCGGGGACAGAAATCAGCCCCAGCATTTT
- TRBJ1-1 TRBV28 - CASSFPEPNTEAFF TGTGCCAGCAGTTTTCCAGAACCCAACACTGAAGCTTTCTTT
- TRBJ1-2 TRBV19 - CASSNRDHGYTF TGTGCCAGTAGTAATAGGGATCATGGCTACACCTTC
TRBD1 TRBJ2-2 TRBV7-3 once CASSLMGQGALSGELFF TGTGCCAGCAGCTTAATGGGACAGGGGGCGCTTTCCGGGGAGCTGTTTTTT
TRBD2 TRBJ2-1 TRBV10-1 - CASSESLLGLGSDEQFF TGCGCCAGCAGTGAGTCGCTTTTGGGACTAGGTAGCGATGAGCAGTTCTTC
- TRBJ2-3 TRBV5-1 - CASSFSESTDTQYF TGCGCCAGCAGCTTTAGCGAAAGCACAGATACGCAGTATTTT
- TRBJ1-1 TRBV4-1 few CASSQDPGQSTEAFF TGCGCCAGCAGCCAAGACCCCGGACAGAGCACTGAAGCTTTCTTT
TRBD1 TRBJ1-1 TRBV15 few CATNTLGQGPMNTEAFF TGTGCCACCAACACCCTGGGACAGGGTCCCATGAACACTGAAGCTTTCTTT
- TRBJ1-1 TRBV10-3 - CAISVRDLSDTEAFF TGTGCCATCAGCGTTCGGGACTTAAGTGACACTGAAGCTTTCTTT
- TRBJ2-5 TRBV7-3 - CASSLLGQTQYF TGTGCCAGCAGCTTGTTGGGGCAGACCCAGTACTTC
- TRBJ1-2 TRBV5-1 - CASSPEPGGGYTF TGCGCCAGCAGCCCGGAACCCGGAGGTGGCTACACCTTC
- TRBJ2-7 TRBV5-4 few CASSLAGTQGEQYF TGTGCCAGCAGCTTGGCTGGGACCCAGGGCGAGCAGTACTTC
- TRBJ2-7 TRBV2 - CAGGPNSYEQYF TGTGCCGGAGGACCGAACTCCTACGAGCAGTACTTC
TRBD2 TRBJ2-7 TRBV7-6 - CASSLGLAGGEQYF TGTGCCAGCAGCTTAGGCCTAGCGGGAGGCGAGCAGTACTTC
- TRBJ1-2 TRBV6-5 - CASSYSRQSVGYTF TGTGCCAGCAGTTACTCCCGACAATCGGTCGGCTACACCTTC
- TRBJ2-5 TRBV5-5 once CASGLGGETQYF TGTGCCAGCGGCCTTGGGGGAGAGACCCAGTACTTC
- TRBJ2-7 TRBV20-1 - CSAYSAYEQYF TGCAGTGCTTATAGCGCCTACGAGCAGTACTTC
- TRBJ2-1 TRBV4-1 - CASRTAPSSYNEQFF TGCGCCAGCCGTACAGCCCCTTCCTCCTACAATGAGCAGTTCTTC
- TRBJ1-2 TRBV27 - CASSQQGSRGYTF TGTGCCAGCAGTCAGCAGGGAAGTAGGGGCTACACCTTC
- TRBJ1-2 TRBV19 - CASSIEGTPRGYTF TGTGCCAGTAGTATTGAGGGGACACCCAGGGGCTACACCTTC
TRBD1 TRBJ1-1 TRBV10-1 - CASSRTGTGEAFF TGCGCCAGCAGCCGAACCGGGACAGGTGAAGCTTTCTTT
- TRBJ1-1 TRBV20-1 - CSASGDTEAFF TGCAGTGCTTCCGGGGACACTGAAGCTTTCTTT
- TRBJ2-7 TRBV19 - CASPSGRGAREQYF TGTGCCAGCCCCTCCGGCAGAGGGGCGAGGGAGCAGTACTTC
- TRBJ2-6 TRBV13 - CASSLGEGRGSGANVLTF TGTGCCAGCAGCTTAGGGGAGGGGCGAGGATCCGGGGCCAACGTCCTGACTTTC
- TRBJ2-7 TRBV27 - CASSLGGTYEQYF TGTGCCAGCTCCCTGGGGGGTACCTACGAGCAGTACTTC
- TRBJ1-2 TRBV12-5 - CASYSGSPYGYTF TGTGCTAGCTATTCCGGGTCTCCCTATGGCTACACCTTC
- TRBJ2-4 TRBV11-2 - CASSLGTTLNIQYF TGTGCCAGCAGCCTAGGGACGACCCTAAACATTCAGTACTTC
TRBD2 TRBJ2-5 TRBV19 - CASSRYGGRYVETQYF TGTGCCAGTAGTAGATATGGCGGGAGGTATGTGGAGACCCAGTACTTC
TRBD1 TRBJ1-5 TRBV6-5 - CASSRTGLPNQPQHF TGTGCCAGCAGTCGGACAGGCCTCCCTAATCAGCCCCAGCATTTT
- TRBJ2-3 TRBV5-8 - CASSLIGERDTQYF TGTGCCAGCAGCTTGATAGGGGAGCGAGATACGCAGTATTTT
TRBD1 TRBJ2-7 TRBV7-9 once CASSRGTGLLEQYF TGTGCCAGCAGCCGGGGGACAGGGTTGCTCGAGCAGTACTTC
TRBD1 TRBJ2-7 TRBV6-5 - CASSPPGTGSREQYF TGTGCCAGCAGTCCCCCCGGGACAGGGTCCCGGGAGCAGTACTTC
- TRBJ2-3 TRBV6-1 - CASTQDSVAQYF TGTGCCAGCACTCAGGACAGTGTAGCGCAGTATTTT
TRBD1 TRBJ1-5 TRBV28 - CASSPLRQGARLSNQPQHF TGTGCCAGCAGTCCCCTTAGACAGGGGGCACGACTTAGCAATCAGCCCCAGCATTTT
- TRBJ1-1 TRBV15 - CATGAGLSTEAFF TGTGCCACGGGGGCAGGGTTGAGCACTGAAGCTTTCTTT